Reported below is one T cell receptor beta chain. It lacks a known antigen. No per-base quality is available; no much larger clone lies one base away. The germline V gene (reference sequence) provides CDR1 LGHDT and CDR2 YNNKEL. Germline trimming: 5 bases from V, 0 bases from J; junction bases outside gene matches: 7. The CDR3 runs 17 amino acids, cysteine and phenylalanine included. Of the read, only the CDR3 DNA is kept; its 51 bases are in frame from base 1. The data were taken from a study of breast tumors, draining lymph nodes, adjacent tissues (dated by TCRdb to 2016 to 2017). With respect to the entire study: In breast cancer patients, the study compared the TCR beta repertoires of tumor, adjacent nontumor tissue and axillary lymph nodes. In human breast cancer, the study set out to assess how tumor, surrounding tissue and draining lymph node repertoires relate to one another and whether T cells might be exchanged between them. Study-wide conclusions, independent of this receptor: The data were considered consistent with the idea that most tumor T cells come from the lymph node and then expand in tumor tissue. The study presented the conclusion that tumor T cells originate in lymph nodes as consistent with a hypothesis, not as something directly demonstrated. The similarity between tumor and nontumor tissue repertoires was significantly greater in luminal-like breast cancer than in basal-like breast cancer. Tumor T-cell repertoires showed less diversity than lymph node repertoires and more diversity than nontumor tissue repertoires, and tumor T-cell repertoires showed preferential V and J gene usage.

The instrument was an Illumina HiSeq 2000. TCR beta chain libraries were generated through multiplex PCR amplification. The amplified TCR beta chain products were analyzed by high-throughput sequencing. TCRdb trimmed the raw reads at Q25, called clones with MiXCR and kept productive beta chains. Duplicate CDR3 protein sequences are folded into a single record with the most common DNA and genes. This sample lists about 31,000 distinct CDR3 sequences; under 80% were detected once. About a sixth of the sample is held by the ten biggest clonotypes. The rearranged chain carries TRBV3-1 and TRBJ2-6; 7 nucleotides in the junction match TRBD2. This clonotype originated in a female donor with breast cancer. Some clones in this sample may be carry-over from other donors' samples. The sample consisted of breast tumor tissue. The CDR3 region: CASSFSGGGSGANVLTF. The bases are TGTGCCAGCAGCTTTAGTGGGGGGGGCTCTGGGGCCAACGTCCTGACTTTC.